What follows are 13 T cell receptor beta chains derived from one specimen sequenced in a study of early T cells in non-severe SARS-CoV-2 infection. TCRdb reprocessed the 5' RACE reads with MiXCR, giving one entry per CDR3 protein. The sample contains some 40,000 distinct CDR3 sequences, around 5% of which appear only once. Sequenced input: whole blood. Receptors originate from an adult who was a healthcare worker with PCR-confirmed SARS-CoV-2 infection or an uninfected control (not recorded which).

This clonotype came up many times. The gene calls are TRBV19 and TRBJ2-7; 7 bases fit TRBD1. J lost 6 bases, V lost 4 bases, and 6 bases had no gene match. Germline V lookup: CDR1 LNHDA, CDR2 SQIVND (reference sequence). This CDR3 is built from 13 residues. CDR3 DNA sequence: TGTGCCAGTAGTAGTCAATACAGGGGCGAGCAGTACTTC. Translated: CASSSQYRGEQYF.

The CDR3 nucleotides read TGTGCCAGCAGCTTGACTAGCGGGGAAGAGACCCAGTACTTC. As protein: CASSLTSGEETQYF. The J gene is TRBJ2-5, the V gene TRBV11-2; 11 bases are shared with TRBD2. The CDR3 length is 14 residues. V shed 3 bases, J shed 3 bases, and the junction held 0 bases outside the gene matches. Germline V gene data show CDR1 as SGHAT and CDR2 as FQNNGV.

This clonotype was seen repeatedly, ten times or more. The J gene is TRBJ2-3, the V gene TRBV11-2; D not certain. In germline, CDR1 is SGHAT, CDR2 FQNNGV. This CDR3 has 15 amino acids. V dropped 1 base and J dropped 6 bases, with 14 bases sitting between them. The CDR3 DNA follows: TGTGCCAGCAGCTTAGTCGTTGGTGGGATCGATACGCAGTATTTT. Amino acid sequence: CASSLVVGGIDTQYF.

CDR3 DNA: TGTGCCAGCAGCTTAATGGGACTAGCGGGAGATACGCAGTATTTT. Amino acids: CASSLMGLAGDTQYF. The gene calls are TRBV7-9 and TRBJ2-3; 12 nucleotides agree with TRBD2. After removal of 2 bases from V and 5 bases from J, the junction contained 2 bases not matched to a gene. CDR1 and CDR2 from the germline V gene are SEHNR and FQNEAQ (reference sequence). The CDR3 has 15 amino acids.

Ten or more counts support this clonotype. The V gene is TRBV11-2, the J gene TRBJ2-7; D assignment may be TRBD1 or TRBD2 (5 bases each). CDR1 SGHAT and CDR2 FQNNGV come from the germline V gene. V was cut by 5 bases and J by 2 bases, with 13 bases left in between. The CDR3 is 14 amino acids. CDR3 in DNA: TGTGCCAGCAGCCGACGGGACGGAACCTACGAGCAGTACTTC. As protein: CASSRRDGTYEQYF.

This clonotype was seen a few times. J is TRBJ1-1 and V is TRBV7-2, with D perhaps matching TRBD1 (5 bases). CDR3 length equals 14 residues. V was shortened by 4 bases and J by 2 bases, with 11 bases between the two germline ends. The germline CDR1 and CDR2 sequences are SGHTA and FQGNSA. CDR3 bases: TGTGCCAGCAGCTCTCAGGGCCTCAACACTGAAGCTTTCTTT. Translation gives CASSSQGLNTEAFF.

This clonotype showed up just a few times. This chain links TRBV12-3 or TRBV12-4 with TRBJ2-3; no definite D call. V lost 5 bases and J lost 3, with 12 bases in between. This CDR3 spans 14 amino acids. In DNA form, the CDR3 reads TGTGCCAGCAGTCACTTAGGGTTAACAGATACGCAGTATTTT. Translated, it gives CASSHLGLTDTQYF.

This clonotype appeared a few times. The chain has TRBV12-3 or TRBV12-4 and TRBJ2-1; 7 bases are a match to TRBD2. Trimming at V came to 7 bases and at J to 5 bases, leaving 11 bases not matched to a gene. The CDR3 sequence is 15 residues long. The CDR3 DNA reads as TGTGCCAGCACCAAGACTAGCTCGCCTGACAATGAGCAGTTCTTC. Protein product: CASTKTSSPDNEQFF.

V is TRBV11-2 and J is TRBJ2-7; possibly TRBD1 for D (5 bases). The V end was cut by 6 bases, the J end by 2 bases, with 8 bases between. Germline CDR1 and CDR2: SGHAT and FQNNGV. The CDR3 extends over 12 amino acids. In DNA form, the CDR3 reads TGTGCCAGCAGTCGGACAACCTACGAGCAGTACTTC. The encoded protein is CASSRTTYEQYF.

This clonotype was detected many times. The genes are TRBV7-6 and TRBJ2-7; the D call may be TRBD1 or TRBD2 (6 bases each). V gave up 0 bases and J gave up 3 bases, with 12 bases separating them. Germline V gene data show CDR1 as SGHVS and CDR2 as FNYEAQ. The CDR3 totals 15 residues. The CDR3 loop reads CASSLARGHNYEQYF. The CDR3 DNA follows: TGTGCCAGCAGCTTAGCCCGGGGGCATAACTACGAGCAGTACTTC.

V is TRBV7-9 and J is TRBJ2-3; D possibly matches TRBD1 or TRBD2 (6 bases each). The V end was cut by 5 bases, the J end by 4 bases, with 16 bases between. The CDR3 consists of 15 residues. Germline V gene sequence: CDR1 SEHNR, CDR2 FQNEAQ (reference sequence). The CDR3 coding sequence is TGTGCCAGCAGCCCCTTGGACAGCGGGCCAGATACGCAGTATTTT. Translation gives CASSPLDSGPDTQYF. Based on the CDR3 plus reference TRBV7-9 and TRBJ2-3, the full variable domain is DTGVSQNPRHKITKRGQNVTFRCDPISEHNRLYWYRQTLGQGPEFLTYFQNEAQLEKSRLLSDRFSAERPKGSFSTLEIQRTEQGDSAMYLCASSPLDSGPDTQYFGPGTRLTVL.

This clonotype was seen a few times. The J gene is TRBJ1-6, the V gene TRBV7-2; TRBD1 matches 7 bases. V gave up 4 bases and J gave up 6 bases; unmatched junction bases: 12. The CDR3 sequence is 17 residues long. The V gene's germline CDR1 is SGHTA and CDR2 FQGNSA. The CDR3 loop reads CASSSVGQAVGNSPLHF. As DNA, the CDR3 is TGTGCCAGCAGCTCAGTCGGACAGGCTGTAGGTAATTCACCCCTCCACTTT.

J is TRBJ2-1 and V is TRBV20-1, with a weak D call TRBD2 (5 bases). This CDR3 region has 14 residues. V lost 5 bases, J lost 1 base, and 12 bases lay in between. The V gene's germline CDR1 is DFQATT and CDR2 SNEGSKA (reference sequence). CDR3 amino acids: CSAPRPGSYNEQFF. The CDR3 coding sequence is TGCAGTGCTCCTAGGCCGGGGTCCTACAATGAGCAGTTCTTC.